This T cell receptor beta chain was captured in a study of radiotherapy plus CTLA-4 blockade in lung cancer. Study in general: Objective responses arose in approximately 19% of patients, and 31% experienced disease control.

Using immunoSEQ multiplex PCR, the repertoire was profiled, and TCRdb retains in-frame clones only, with some absent. The sample lists about 26,000 clones; roughly three quarters were seen once. Germline loops: CDR1 SGHNT, CDR2 YYREEE (reference sequence). The CDR3 runs to 14 residues. V was clipped by 2 bases and J by 8 bases; unmatched bases: 8. Regarding the study as a whole: In blood, tumor-derived TCR clones expanded after radiotherapy plus ipilimumab.

Turning to this clone: Its antigen is not known.

Sequences were derived from peripheral blood, sampled from a patient treated with radiotherapy plus ipilimumab. This TCR came from a human donor with non-small cell lung cancer that progressed on radiotherapy plus ipilimumab. The gene calls are TRBV5-4 and TRBJ1-2; 8 bases align to TRBD1. In DNA form, the CDR3 reads TGTGCCAGCAGCTTCGGGACAGGCGTCAACGGCTACACCTTC. It translates to CASSFGTGVNGYTF.